This T cell receptor beta chain was obtained from a study of control samples from healthy donors and cancer patients. TCRdb's table, derived via immunoSEQ multiplex PCR, lists solely in-frame clones and lacks some. This table holds 90,000 or so clones, about 81% found once. The clonotype was recovered from a man between 65 and 80 years old with lung cancer. Input material: PBMCs.

CDR3 loop: CAATGTGNTIYF. CDR3 nucleotide sequence: TGTGCCGCCACGGGTACTGGAAACACCATATATTTT. The chain is built from TRBV28 and TRBJ1-3; D is undetermined. The CDR3 has 12 residues. V was clipped by 11 bases and J by 2 bases, with 10 bases between them. Germline-derived CDR1 and CDR2 are MDHEN and SYDVKM.